These T cell receptor beta chains were read from a single sample in a study of shared clonotypes between healthy human individuals. Profiled with immunoSEQ multiplex PCR; TCRdb holds only in-frame clones, not every one. The sample has 2.3 million or so clones, approximately 93% seen once; the top ten hold about 0.39%. Sequencing input: naive CD4+ T cells from PBMCs. The origin of the receptors is a man aged 18 to 35 in good health. Some clones in this sample may be carry-over from other donors' samples. Both conserved end residues are part of each CDR3. A D gene is named only where the DNA matches it firmly. A clone size is listed for some rows: how often the clone was seen (once, few, many), or a class if it is expanded.

TRBV29-1	-	-	TRBJ2-1	CSYIGDPQGSYNEQFF	TGCAGCTACATCGGGGATCCACAGGGATCCTACAATGAGCAGTTCTTC
TRBV28	-	-	TRBJ1-4	CASSLGTQVGGEKLFF	TGTGCCAGCAGTTTAGGCACCCAGGTAGGGGGTGAAAAACTGTTTTTT
TRBV6-4	-	once	TRBJ2-6	CASSPGRAGANVLTF	TGTGCCAGCTCCCCAGGCCGAGCTGGGGCCAACGTCCTGACTTTC
TRBV28	TRBD2	-	TRBJ2-3	CASNTSGRVRTDTQYF	TGTGCCAGCAATACCTCGGGGAGGGTTCGGACAGATACGCAGTATTTT
TRBV5-1	-	once	TRBJ1-5	CASSLEPRGESQPQHF	TGCGCCAGCAGCTTGGAGCCCAGGGGAGAAAGCCAGCCCCAGCATTTT
TRBV5-4	-	-	TRBJ2-6	CASSTRRTSGANVLTF	TGTGCCAGCAGCACGCGACGGACCTCTGGGGCCAACGTCCTGACTTTC
TRBV29-1	-	-	TRBJ2-5	CSMNPPGEETQYF	TGCAGCATGAACCCCCCGGGAGAAGAGACCCAGTACTTC
TRBV9	TRBD1	-	TRBJ2-2	CASSGQGGTGELFF	TGTGCCAGCAGCGGACAGGGTGGTACCGGGGAGCTGTTTTTT
TRBV5-1	TRBD1	-	TRBJ1-4	CASRAAQGQDEKLFF	TGCGCCAGCAGAGCTGCCCAGGGACAGGATGAAAAACTGTTTTTT
TRBV5-1	-	-	TRBJ1-1	CASRTNGGTEAFF	TGCGCCAGCAGAACCAACGGGGGAACTGAAGCTTTCTTT
TRBV11-3	TRBD2	-	TRBJ2-1	CASSFRGGSHNEQFF	TGTGCCAGCAGCTTTCGGGGGGGTTCCCACAATGAGCAGTTCTTC
TRBV5-6	-	-	TRBJ2-6	CASSSVRGANVLTF	TGTGCCAGCAGCTCGGTGAGGGGGGCCAACGTCCTGACTTTC
TRBV6-5	-	-	TRBJ2-7	CASSYGIGEQYF	TGTGCCAGCAGTTACGGGATTGGCGAGCAGTACTTC
TRBV27	-	-	TRBJ2-7	CASSFRPPYEQYF	TGTGCCAGCAGTTTTCGGCCCCCCTACGAGCAGTACTTC
TRBV29-1	-	-	TRBJ2-1	CSVDRGVNEQFF	TGCAGCGTTGATAGAGGGGTCAATGAGCAGTTCTTC
TRBV19	-	-	TRBJ2-5	CASSVAPLQETQYF	TGTGCCAGTTCCGTCGCACCACTTCAAGAGACCCAGTACTTC
TRBV7-9	-	-	TRBJ1-5	CASSLDPPKTQHF	TGTGCCAGCAGCTTAGATCCCCCTAAGACCCAGCATTTT
TRBV9	-	-	TRBJ2-7	CASSAHYADTYEQYF	TGTGCCAGCAGCGCCCACTACGCGGATACCTACGAGCAGTACTTC
TRBV30	-	-	TRBJ1-1	CAWSPLDGFTEAFF	TGTGCCTGGAGTCCTTTGGACGGCTTCACTGAAGCTTTCTTT
TRBV7-9	-	-	TRBJ1-5	CASSPGGRGSVYSNQPQHF	TGTGCCAGCAGCCCTGGGGGCAGGGGATCGGTGTATAGCAATCAGCCCCAGCATTTT
TRBV4-1	TRBD1	-	TRBJ1-5	CASSLTVPIQGPQPQHF	TGCGCCAGCAGCCTCACCGTACCGATACAGGGGCCTCAGCCCCAGCATTTT
TRBV6-5	TRBD2	-	TRBJ2-1	CASSYMTSVGYNEQFF	TGTGCCAGCAGCTACATGACTAGCGTAGGGTACAATGAGCAGTTCTTC
TRBV7-9	TRBD2	once	TRBJ2-7	CASSRNQGIAGGREQYF	TGTGCCAGCAGCCGGAATCAGGGTATAGCGGGAGGTCGCGAGCAGTACTTC
TRBV6-5	-	-	TRBJ1-2	CASSYGGLIYGYTF	TGTGCCAGCAGTTACGGGGGGTTGATTTATGGCTACACCTTC
TRBV28	-	-	TRBJ1-5	CASSPPRQNSNQPQHF	TGTGCCAGCAGTCCCCCGAGACAGAATAGCAATCAGCCCCAGCATTTT
TRBV7-9	-	-	TRBJ2-7	CASSIQGLGEQYF	TGTGCCAGCAGTATACAGGGCCTTGGGGAGCAGTACTTC
TRBV5-1	TRBD2	-	TRBJ2-3	CASSGGTSGTDTQYF	TGCGCCAGCAGCGGCGGGACTAGCGGCACAGATACGCAGTATTTT
TRBV7-9	-	-	TRBJ1-1	CASSYRDTNTEAFF	TGTGCCAGCAGCTATCGGGACACGAACACTGAAGCTTTCTTT
TRBV28	TRBD1	once	TRBJ1-4	CASSLGGQGNEKLFF	TGTGCCAGCAGTTTAGGGGGACAGGGGAATGAAAAACTGTTTTTT
TRBV5-8	TRBD2	-	TRBJ2-1	CASSWTGGTAGDEQFF	TGTGCCAGCAGCTGGACCGGGGGGACCGCCGGGGATGAGCAGTTCTTC
TRBV7-9	TRBD1	-	TRBJ1-1	CASRSRGTVEAFF	TGTGCCAGCCGGTCAAGGGGGACAGTCGAAGCTTTCTTT
TRBV5-6	-	-	TRBJ2-5	CASSLGVRGVETQYF	TGTGCCAGCAGCTTAGGGGTCAGGGGTGTAGAGACCCAGTACTTC
TRBV6-5	-	-	TRBJ2-1	CASRGNNEQFF	TGTGCCAGCAGGGGGAACAATGAGCAGTTCTTC
TRBV6-1	-	-	TRBJ2-7	CASSEVSESSYEQYF	TGTGCCAGCAGTGAAGTGTCGGAGAGCTCCTACGAGCAGTACTTC
TRBV28	-	-	TRBJ2-6	CASKTGGPSGANVLTF	TGTGCCAGCAAAACTGGGGGTCCCTCTGGGGCCAACGTCCTGACTTTC
TRBV6-5	-	-	TRBJ1-5	CASSYWGNQPQHF	TGTGCCAGCAGTTACTGGGGGAATCAGCCCCAGCATTTT
TRBV28	-	once	TRBJ2-7	CASGSAGTALEQYF	TGTGCCAGCGGATCCGCGGGGACAGCTTTAGAGCAGTACTTC
TRBV2	-	-	TRBJ1-5	CASSDRRDTQPQHF	TGTGCCAGCAGTGACAGGAGGGACACTCAGCCCCAGCATTTT
TRBV4-3	-	-	TRBJ2-3	CASSPKMGTGEYF	TGCGCCAGCAGCCCTAAGATGGGAACCGGGGAGTATTTT
TRBV29-1	TRBD2	-	TRBJ2-7	CSVEAGGHEQYF	TGCAGCGTCGAGGCGGGAGGGCACGAGCAGTACTTC
TRBV7-3	TRBD2	-	TRBJ2-1	CASSLARGSLNEQFF	TGTGCCAGCAGCTTAGCGCGGGGGAGCCTTAATGAGCAGTTCTTC
TRBV19	-	few	TRBJ1-5	CASIDGGRHSNQPQHF	TGTGCCAGTATCGATGGCGGTCGGCATAGCAATCAGCCCCAGCATTTT
TRBV29-1	-	-	TRBJ1-3	CSVTDRISGNTIYF	TGCAGCGTTACTGACAGAATCTCTGGAAACACCATATATTTT
TRBV5-1	-	-	TRBJ2-5	CASSLEGGQETQYF	TGCGCCAGCAGCTTGGAAGGGGGCCAAGAGACCCAGTACTTC
TRBV7-7	-	-	TRBJ2-5	CASSPRGAQETQYF	TGTGCCAGCAGCCCTCGGGGTGCCCAAGAGACCCAGTACTTC